This TCR beta chain was retrieved from a study of OX40 agonist ivuxolimab in advanced cancers. In the study overall: Treatment received earlier with anti-PD-1, anti-PD-L1 or anti-CTLA-4 agents was allowed, and over 30% had some.

The germline V gene has CDR1 MNHEY and CDR2 SMNVEV (reference sequence). Trimming shortened V by 4 bases and J by 4 bases, and 11 bases separated the two germline ends. The CDR3 is 15 amino acids. The assay was immunoSEQ multiplex PCR, and TCRdb's table has in-frame clones only and misses some. Of 55,000 to 80,000 clones listed, about 88% are singletons. V gene TRBV27 combines with J gene TRBJ2-6, with D perhaps matching TRBD2 (6 bases). This TCR was recovered from an adult with an advanced solid tumor such as melanoma, head and neck, liver or kidney cancer. The specimen comprised CD4+ or CD8+ T cells sorted from blood, sampled in a trial of the OX40 agonist ivuxolimab. The CDR3 bases are TGTGCCAGCAGTTATGGGGGGTACGGGGCCAACGTCCTGACTTTC. Translating it yields CASSYGGYGANVLTF. Full variable domain (rest looked up from reference TRBV27 and TRBJ2-6): EAQVTQNPRYLITVTGKKLTVTCSQNMNHEYMSWYRQDPGLGLRQIYYSMNVEVTDKGDVPEGYKVSRKEKRNFPLILESPSPNQTSLYFCASSYGGYGANVLTFGAGSRLTVL.